This TCR beta chain is from a study of shared clonotypes between healthy human individuals. Regarding the study as a whole: Sampling included only blood; tissue repertoires likely differ. Shared across a few donors were about 4.8% of the naive CD4 clonotypes.

The germline V gene encodes CDR1 SGHTA and CDR2 FQGNSA. Trimming left V 8 bases short and J 2 bases short, with 12 bases between. The CDR3 runs to 13 residues. Repertoires were generated with immunoSEQ multiplex PCR, while TCRdb's copy carries only in-frame clones and drops some. The sample has over 850,000 clones, roughly 74% seen once. Of note for this clone: Its antigen remains unidentified.

Sequenced: memory CD4+ T cells from PBMCs. The subset was: CD45RA-negative fraction. This sequence was found in a man aged 18 to 30 in good health. Some clones in this sample may be carry-over from other donors' samples. V and J are TRBV7-2 and TRBJ1-1; TRBD1 is a possible D gene (6 bases). The CDR3 is CASGWGANTEAFF. DNA of the CDR3: TGTGCCAGCGGGTGGGGGGCCAACACTGAAGCTTTCTTT.